These T cell receptor beta chains were read from a single sample in a study of brain T cells in children with intractable seizures. The repertoire was sequenced with immunoSEQ multiplex PCR; TCRdb's copy has only in-frame clones and lacks some. This table holds roughly 80,000 clones, about 90% found once. The specimen was peripheral blood, collected at surgery. The receptor source for this set is a girl aged 2 to 10 with Rasmussen encephalitis and intractable seizures. Each CDR3 is given without its conserved first and last residue. Fields, in order: V gene, clone size, CDR3 protein. Clone size is given for some rows only: seen once, a few or many times, or a class if the clone is expanded.

v_gene: TRBV7-2
abundance: -
CDR3aa: ASSLSRTGGREQY

v_gene: TRBV7-9
abundance: -
CDR3aa: ASSNQGGSSGNTIY

v_gene: TRBV27
abundance: -
CDR3aa: ASSPRTGMVETQY

v_gene: TRBV21-1
abundance: -
CDR3aa: ASSKVIYNSPLH

v_gene: TRBV7-2
abundance: -
CDR3aa: ASSLDRRGGYT

v_gene: TRBV2
abundance: once
CDR3aa: ASREGTDLQETQY

v_gene: TRBV9
abundance: -
CDR3aa: ASSVANSLTDTQY

v_gene: TRBV7-6
abundance: -
CDR3aa: ASSDPLRDRGNTIY

v_gene: TRBV7-9
abundance: -
CDR3aa: ASSPGGATDTQY

v_gene: TRBV24-1
abundance: -
CDR3aa: ATSDPGTGELF

v_gene: TRBV3-1/TRBV3-2
abundance: -
CDR3aa: ASSRGLLATSSETQY

v_gene: TRBV27
abundance: once
CDR3aa: ASSFSRVLSWFHSPLH

v_gene: TRBV4-1
abundance: -
CDR3aa: ASSQDSGQGTSEQY

v_gene: TRBV6-1
abundance: -
CDR3aa: ASSDLAALANYGYT

v_gene: TRBV3-1/TRBV3-2
abundance: -
CDR3aa: ASSRGYGGTEAF

v_gene: TRBV3-1/TRBV3-2
abundance: -
CDR3aa: ASSRPGTGYEQY

v_gene: TRBV10-2
abundance: -
CDR3aa: ASSFRERPYEQY

v_gene: TRBV21-1
abundance: few
CDR3aa: ASSYVGPRIGYGYT

v_gene: TRBV25-1
abundance: once
CDR3aa: ASSDWAGGQETQY

v_gene: TRBV5-1
abundance: -
CDR3aa: ASSWGLWGLDNEQF

v_gene: TRBV9
abundance: -
CDR3aa: ASSVVGKEAF

v_gene: TRBV27
abundance: once
CDR3aa: ASSLRGSNQPQH

v_gene: TRBV11-3
abundance: -
CDR3aa: ASSVGQGDEQY

v_gene: TRBV19
abundance: -
CDR3aa: ASSTGMESPLH

v_gene: TRBV5-5
abundance: -
CDR3aa: ASSLAASGMGDTQY

v_gene: TRBV7-9
abundance: -
CDR3aa: ASSPPTGTYEQY

v_gene: TRBV4-1
abundance: -
CDR3aa: ASSQVLAGAGSPLH

v_gene: TRBV5-4
abundance: once
CDR3aa: ASSSGTGLVGETQY

v_gene: TRBV20-1
abundance: once
CDR3aa: SARVTDTQY